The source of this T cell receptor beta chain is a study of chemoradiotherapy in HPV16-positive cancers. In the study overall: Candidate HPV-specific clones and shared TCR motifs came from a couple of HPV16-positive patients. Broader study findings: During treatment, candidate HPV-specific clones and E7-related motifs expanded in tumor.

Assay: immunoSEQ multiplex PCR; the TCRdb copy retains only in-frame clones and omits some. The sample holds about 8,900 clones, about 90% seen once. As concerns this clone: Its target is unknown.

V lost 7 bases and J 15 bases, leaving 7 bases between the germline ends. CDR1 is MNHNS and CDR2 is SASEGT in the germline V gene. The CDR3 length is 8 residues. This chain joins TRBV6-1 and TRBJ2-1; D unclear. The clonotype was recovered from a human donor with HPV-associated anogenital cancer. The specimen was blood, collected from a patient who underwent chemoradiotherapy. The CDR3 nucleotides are TGTGCCAGCACCCAGATGTTCTTC. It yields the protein CASTQMFF.